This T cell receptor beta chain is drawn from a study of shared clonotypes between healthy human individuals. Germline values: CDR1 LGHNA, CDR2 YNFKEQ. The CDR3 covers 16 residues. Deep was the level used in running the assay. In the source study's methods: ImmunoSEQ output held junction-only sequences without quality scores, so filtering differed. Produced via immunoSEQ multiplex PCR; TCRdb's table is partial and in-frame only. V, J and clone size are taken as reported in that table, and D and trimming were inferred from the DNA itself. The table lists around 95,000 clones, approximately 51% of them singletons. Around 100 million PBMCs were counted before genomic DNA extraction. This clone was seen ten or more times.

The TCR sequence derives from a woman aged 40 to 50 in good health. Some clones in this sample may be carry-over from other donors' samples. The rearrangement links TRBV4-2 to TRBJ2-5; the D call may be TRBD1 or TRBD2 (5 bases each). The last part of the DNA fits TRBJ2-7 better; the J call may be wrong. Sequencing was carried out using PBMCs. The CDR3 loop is CASSQDEGQGVDEQYF. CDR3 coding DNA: TGTGCCAGCAGCCAAGACGAGGGGCAGGGCGTCGACGAGCAGTACTTC.